This T cell receptor (beta chain) was retrieved from a study of blood T cell repertoires in COVID-19. Here immunoSEQ multiplex PCR was the method, and the copy in TCRdb shows in-frame clones only, minus some. This sample has about 300,000 clones, with approximately 90% found just once. This receptor was obtained from a woman between 25 and 40 years old who had recovered from COVID-19. The sample taken for sequencing was PBMCs or T cells enriched from blood (not recorded which).

The CDR3 sequence: CASSSPGQGTLGQYF. The CDR3 coding sequence is TGTGCCAGCAGTTCCCCCGGACAGGGGACCTTAGGGCAGTACTTC. The genes are TRBV28 and TRBJ2-7; 9 bases match TRBD1. Trimming took 4 bases from V and 9 from J; bases not matched to a gene: 13. The germline CDR1 and CDR2 sequences are MDHEN and SYDVKM. CDR3 length equals 15 residues.